The source of this T cell receptor (beta chain) is a study of T cells after yellow fever vaccination (dated by TCRdb to the late 2010s). Background on the whole study: Libraries from fractions with low cell numbers were prepared with the SMART-Seq v4 Ultra Low Input RNA kit. Blood was collected at multiple timepoints before and after primary and secondary immunization, and bulk PBMC replicates and cell subsets were isolated. Two healthy male donors, one aged 18 to 29 and one aged 30 to 40 years, were included in the cohort. To follow T-cell clones before and after both primary and booster YFV17D yellow fever vaccination, bulk TCR alpha and beta repertoires underwent longitudinal sequencing.

The paper's findings and limits, for the study overall: A small share of clonotypes occurred in both CD4 and CD8 compartments, likely arising from convergent recombination. Only a couple of donors were included in the study, so the extent to which the findings can be generalized is limited. FACS-sorted repertoires could contain abundant contaminating clonotypes from the bulk population, so computational filtering was required. The secondary T-cell response was found to be weaker but faster than the primary response, with a peak reached on day 5 rather than on day 15. After the booster, most clones that had expanded after primary vaccination were detected again (about 97% of CD4 and around 88% of CD8), suggesting broad maintenance of memory.

Sequencing used an Illumina NovaSeq 6000. TCR cDNA was made using 5'RACE template switching, a step that added a universal primer site and unique molecular identifiers. cDNA synthesis was primed from both the TCR alpha and TCR beta constant segments. Libraries were amplified in two PCR steps, with sample barcodes and sequencing adapters added in the second step. Libraries were sequenced on Illumina HiSeq 2500 (2x100 bp) or NovaSeq (2x150 bp). In the source study's methods: Reads were demultiplexed and collapsed into UMI consensus sequences with MIGEC, and V(D)J alignment was performed with MiXCR. Vaccine-responding clonotypes were identified with edgeR using replicate PBMC samples, with FDR below 0.01 and a log2 fold change above 5 up to day 15 being required. Each bulk clonotype received a CD4 or CD8 identity based on whether the sequenced CD4 or CD8 repertoire contained that clonotype at higher abundance. TCRdb reanalyzed the raw reads on its own, using fastp at Q25 for trimming and MiXCR for clone calling, and kept in-frame beta chains. CDR3 protein sequences are deduplicated, and each keeps its most common genes and DNA. The V and J calls were determined by TCRdb, not by the authors. The sample includes approximately 330,000 distinct CDR3 sequences, with under 15% observed a single time. The ten largest make up about 3% of the sample.

In the paper's terms, the treatment or condition label means: live attenuated yellow fever vaccine strain. PBMCs were isolated from peripheral blood using a standard Ficoll-Paque protocol. Dynabeads CD4 and CD8 positive selection kits were used to isolate the CD4 and CD8 T-cell fractions. TriZol was used to extract RNA from bulk PBMCs, CD4 and CD8 fractions, and dextramer-positive and dextramer-negative fractions. The germline V gene encodes CDR1 MNHEY and CDR2 SVGEGT. V drops 0 bases and J drops 3 bases, leaving 9 bases in between. From the cysteine up to the phenylalanine, the CDR3 has a length of 14 residues. Only CDR3 DNA is held: 42 bases, read in frame from base 1. On this clonotype itself: This receptor's antigen is unknown. It has no much larger one-base neighbor in the sample; base qualities were not kept.

The chain was built from TRBV6-2 or TRBV6-3 and TRBJ2-7; possibly the D gene is TRBD1, per 6 matching bases. The TCR sequence derives from a man aged 18-30 years who received the YFV17D yellow fever vaccine. This specimen was CD4+ T cells sorted from PBMCs, taken 15 days after the yellow fever booster vaccination. The DNA sequence follows: TGTGCCAGCAGTTACTCGGACAGAGACTACGAGCAGTACTTC. Its product reads: CASSYSDRDYEQYF.